The subject of this entry is one T cell receptor (beta chain). This specimen comes from a study of cytomegalovirus exposure and HLA in healthy donors. Researchers ran the PCR with 60 Vbeta and 13 Jbeta primers. Generated by immunoSEQ multiplex PCR, the TCRdb table keeps only in-frame clones and is missing some. The data hold 150,000 to 200,000 clones, with roughly 87% observed a single time. The CDR3 covers 15 residues. Trimming took off 7 bases at V and 3 bases at J, with 18 bases between the two ends. Looked up from germline, CDR1 is SGHVS and CDR2 is FQNEAQ. V and J are TRBV7-8 and TRBJ1-2, with D possibly matching TRBD1 (5 bases). This sequence originates from a girl under three years old in good health and CMV-seronegative. Sequenced input: PBMCs. The CDR3 spells CASTLLPGNDYGYTF. CDR3 nucleotides: TGTGCCAGCACTCTACTCCCAGGGAATGACTATGGCTACACCTTC.